This is a list of T cell receptor beta chains from one sample in a study of early T cells in non-severe SARS-CoV-2 infection. TCRdb itself ran the 5' RACE reads through MiXCR, one entry per CDR3 protein. The sample records tens of thousands of distinct CDR3 sequences, approximately 4.6% being singletons. What was sequenced was whole blood. The receptors were gathered from an adult who was a healthcare worker with PCR-confirmed SARS-CoV-2 infection or an uninfected control (not recorded which). The CDR3 runs from the conserved cysteine through the conserved F or W. A D gene is named only where the DNA matches it firmly. Clone size is shown for a subset of rows, as once, few, many or a class of expanded clone.

v_gene	j_gene	d_gene	abundance	CDR3nt	CDR3aa
TRBV20-1	TRBJ2-3	TRBD1	many	TGCAGTGCCAGAGGGGGCGCGGATACGCAGTATTTT	CSARGGADTQYF
TRBV4-3	TRBJ2-3	.	many	TGCGCCAGCAGCCCGAGGGTTGGAAGGGGCGGTTTTATAGATACGCAGTATTTT	CASSPRVGRGGFIDTQYF
TRBV11-3	TRBJ1-1	.	many	TGTGCCAGCAGCTTTTCAGGAGACCTGGACACTGAAGCTTTCTTT	CASSFSGDLDTEAFF
TRBV7-9	TRBJ2-3	TRBD2	few	TGTGCCAGCAGCGTCGCCACTAGCGGGGCAACAGATACGCAGTATTTT	CASSVATSGATDTQYF
TRBV30	TRBJ2-7	TRBD1	many	TGTGCCTGGGGGACAGTCTACGAGCAGTACTTC	CAWGTVYEQYF
TRBV7-2	TRBJ1-1	.	medium-sized	TGTGCCAGCAGCTTAGGGGGTATCGGCATTCCAACTGAAGCTTTCTTT	CASSLGGIGIPTEAFF
TRBV3-1	TRBJ2-5	.	many	TGTGCCAGCAGCCACGAACAGGGTGAAATCTACCAAGAGACCCAGTACTTC	CASSHEQGEIYQETQYF
TRBV30	TRBJ2-1	.	many	TGTGCCTCCACTAGAGTTGAGCAGTTCTTC	CASTRVEQFF
TRBV20-1	TRBJ1-1	TRBD1	many	TGCAGTGCTAGATTACCAGGGGGGACTGAAGCTTTCTTT	CSARLPGGTEAFF
TRBV12-5	TRBJ2-1	.	many	TGTGCTAGTCAGTCCTACAATGAGCAGTTCTTC	CASQSYNEQFF
TRBV13	TRBJ2-1	TRBD2	many	TGTGCCAGCAGCGGCGGACTAGCGGGGGGGCCCGGGCAGTTCTTC	CASSGGLAGGPGQFF
TRBV27	TRBJ1-4	.	many	TGTGCCAGCAGTTTGAGGGTAATCAATGAAAAACTGTTTTTT	CASSLRVINEKLFF
TRBV7-3	TRBJ2-3	TRBD2	many	TGTGCCAGCAGCTTAATTCCGCGGGGGGCCACAGATACGCAGTATTTT	CASSLIPRGATDTQYF
TRBV20-1	TRBJ1-4	.	few	TGCAGTGCTTCTGGCTTGAATGAAAAACTGTTTTTT	CSASGLNEKLFF
TRBV18	TRBJ2-5	.	few	TGTGCCAGCTCACCACCCAGGGTAGAGACCCAGTACTTC	CASSPPRVETQYF
TRBV10-3	TRBJ1-5	.	many	TGTGCCATCAGTGACAATGCCGGGGGCGGCAATCAGCCCCAGCATTTT	CAISDNAGGGNQPQHF
TRBV18	TRBJ2-3	.	many	TGTGCCAGCTCACCTTCGTTAACGGATACGCAGTATTTT	CASSPSLTDTQYF
TRBV7-2	TRBJ2-3	.	many	TGTGCCAGCAGCTTAGGGCCAGATACGCAGTATTTT	CASSLGPDTQYF
TRBV12-3/TRBV12-4	TRBJ2-5	TRBD1	many	TGTGCCAGCATTTTCTCCGGGACAGGGAACCAAGAGACCCAGTACTTC	CASIFSGTGNQETQYF
TRBV27	TRBJ1-5	.	.	TGTGCCAGCAGTTTAACCGAATGGCAGCCCCAGCATTTT	CASSLTEWQPQHF